This T cell receptor (beta chain) derives from a study of shared clonotypes between healthy human individuals. Whole-study context: Three plates each covered CD4 naive and memory; CD8 naive two, CD8 memory one.

Germline V gene sequence: CDR1 LNHDA, CDR2 SQIVND (reference sequence). This CDR3 contains 15 residues. The germline V and J ends were trimmed by 1 base and 3 bases, with 10 bases remaining between them. Only in-frame clones appear in the TCRdb table, and some are missing; sequencing was by immunoSEQ multiplex PCR. The sample lists 560,000 or so clones; approximately 96% were seen once. General study findings and limits: Naive subsets generally exceeded memory subsets in estimated richness. Represented diversity, genetic and exposure-history alike, was limited by few donors. Non-shared clonotypes showed lower generation probabilities than clonotypes common to all four donors.

Naive CD8 cells, CD45RO-negative and positively selected for CCR7, excluded terminally differentiated effector memory CD45RA+ cells. This clone occurred a few times. Its antigen is not known. Sequencing was carried out using naive CD8+ T cells sorted from blood. This receptor was identified in a woman in her twenties or thirties in good health. The chain joins TRBV19 to TRBJ1-5, with D hard to call. The chain's CDR3 is CASSIVPGVNQPQHF. CDR3 nucleotides: TGTGCCAGTAGTATAGTGCCCGGTGTCAATCAGCCCCAGCATTTT.